This T cell receptor beta chain was documented in a study of blood T cell repertoires in COVID-19. Study context: From the United States, Italy and Spain came samples of acute and convalescent COVID-19. PBMCs, B-cell-depleted T cells, or T cells were the source of the cDNA or gDNA that made up the material.

The V and J ends lost 3 bases and 3 bases, in that order; junction bases with no gene match: 4. Germline V lookup: CDR1 MNHEY, CDR2 SMNVEV (reference sequence). This CDR3 has 14 residues. In the authors' workflow: Estimation of nucleated cell counts relied on the amplification of reference gene primers. Here immunoSEQ multiplex PCR was the method, and the copy in TCRdb shows in-frame clones only, minus some. D and trimming come from the DNA, and the V and J calls and clone size come from that table. The table records about 59,000 clones, 79% of them present only once. This clonotype was obtained from a man in his 60s with acute or convalescent COVID-19. This chain links TRBV27 with TRBJ1-1, with 7 bases that match TRBD1. Sequenced sample: peripheral blood. DNA for the CDR3: TGTGCCAGCAGTTTGCTTGGGACAGACACTGAAGCTTTCTTT. This encodes CASSLLGTDTEAFF.